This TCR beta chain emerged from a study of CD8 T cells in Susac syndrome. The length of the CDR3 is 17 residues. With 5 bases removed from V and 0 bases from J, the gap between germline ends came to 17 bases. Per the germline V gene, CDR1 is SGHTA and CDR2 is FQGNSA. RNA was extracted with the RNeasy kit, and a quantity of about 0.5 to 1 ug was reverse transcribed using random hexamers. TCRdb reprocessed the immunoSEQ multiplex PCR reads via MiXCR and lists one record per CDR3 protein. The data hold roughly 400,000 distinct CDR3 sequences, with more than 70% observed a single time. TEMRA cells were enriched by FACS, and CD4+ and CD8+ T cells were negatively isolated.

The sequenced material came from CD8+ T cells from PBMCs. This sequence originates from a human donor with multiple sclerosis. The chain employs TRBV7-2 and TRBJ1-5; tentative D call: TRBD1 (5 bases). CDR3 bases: TGTGCCAGCAGCCCCCGATGGGGGGACTATAGCAATCAGCCCCAGCATTTT. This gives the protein CASSPRWGDYSNQPQHF.